The clone carrying this TCR beta chain was seen repeatedly, ten times or more. V was cut by 5 bases and J by 7 bases, with 12 bases left in between. The CDR3 loop spans 12 amino acids. These data originate in a study of T cells in Graves' hyperthyroidism and ophthalmopathy. Template material for amplifying TCR beta CDR3 regions consisted of RNA transcripts. When the TCR CDR3 underwent first-round RT-PCR, the HTBI primer set was used. TCRdb processed the multiplex PCR reads anew with MiXCR; each CDR3 protein has one entry. Of about 200,000 distinct CDR3 sequences in the sample, roughly a sixth were seen once.

The origin of this receptor is a woman aged 45-59 years with Graves' hyperthyroidism. The sequencing sample was made of blood. The chain carries TRBV12-3 or TRBV12-4 and TRBJ2-7; possible D gene TRBD2, 5 bases. For the CDR3, the DNA is TGTGCCAGCAGTCCCGGGGAGTTAGAGCAGTACTTC. Residues: CASSPGELEQYF.